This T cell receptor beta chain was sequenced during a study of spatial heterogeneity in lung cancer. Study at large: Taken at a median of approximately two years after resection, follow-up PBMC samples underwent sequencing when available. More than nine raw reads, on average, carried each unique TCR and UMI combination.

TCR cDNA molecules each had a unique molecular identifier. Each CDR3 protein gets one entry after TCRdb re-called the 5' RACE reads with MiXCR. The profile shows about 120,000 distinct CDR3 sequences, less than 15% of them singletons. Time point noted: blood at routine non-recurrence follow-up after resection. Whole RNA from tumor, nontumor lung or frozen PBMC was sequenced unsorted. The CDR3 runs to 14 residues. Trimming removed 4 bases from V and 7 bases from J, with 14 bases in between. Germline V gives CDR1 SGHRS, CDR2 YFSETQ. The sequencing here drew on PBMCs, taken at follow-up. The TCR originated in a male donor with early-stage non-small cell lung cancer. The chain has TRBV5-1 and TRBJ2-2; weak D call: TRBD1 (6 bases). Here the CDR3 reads CASSPLQTGGELFF. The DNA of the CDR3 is TGCGCCAGCAGCCCCCTACAGACAGGCGGGGAGCTGTTTTTT.